This T cell receptor (beta chain) was sequenced during a study of blood T cell repertoires in COVID-19. Study-level information: The analysed material was cDNA or gDNA that came from T cells, B-cell-depleted T cells, or PBMCs.

The ends were cut back, 1 base at V and 7 bases at J, with 14 bases in the middle. Germline V gene lookup returns CDR1 MGHRA and CDR2 YSYEKL. The CDR3 length is 15 residues. The protocol was immunoSEQ multiplex PCR, while the TCRdb copy is restricted to in-frame clones and leaves out a portion. The sample shows about 300,000 clones, roughly 86% of them seen only once. Seattle's cohort entered during active infection and was followed longitudinally. The sample comprised peripheral blood. The chain joins TRBV4-1 to TRBJ2-1, with D possibly TRBD2 on 5 matching bases. The sequence was obtained from a woman aged 30 to 39 with COVID-19, enrolled during active disease. CDR3 protein: CASSQVEGGGNEQFF. The CDR3 coding sequence is TGCGCCAGCAGCCAAGTTGAGGGCGGTGGGAATGAGCAGTTCTTC.